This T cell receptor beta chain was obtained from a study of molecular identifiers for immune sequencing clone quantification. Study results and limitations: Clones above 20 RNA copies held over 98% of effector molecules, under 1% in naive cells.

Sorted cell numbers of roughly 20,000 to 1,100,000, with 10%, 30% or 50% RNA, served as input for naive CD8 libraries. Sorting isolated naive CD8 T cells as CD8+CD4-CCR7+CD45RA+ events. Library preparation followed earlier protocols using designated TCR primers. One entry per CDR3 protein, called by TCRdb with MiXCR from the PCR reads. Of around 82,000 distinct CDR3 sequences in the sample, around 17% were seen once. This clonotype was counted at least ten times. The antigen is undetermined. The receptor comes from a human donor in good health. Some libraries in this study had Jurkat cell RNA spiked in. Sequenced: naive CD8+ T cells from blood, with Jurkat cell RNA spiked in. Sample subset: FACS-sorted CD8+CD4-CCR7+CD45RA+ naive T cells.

The CDR3 DNA is TGCGCCAGCAGCAATGACAGGGGGGGCGCGTCCAAAAACATTCAGTACTTC. Translation: CASSNDRGGASKNIQYF. This chain links TRBV23-1 with TRBJ2-4; 9 bases line up with TRBD1. TRBV23-1 is sorted into the ORF group, with uncertain function. This CDR3 comprises 17 residues. After removal of 6 bases from V and 2 bases from J, the junction contained 11 bases not matched to a gene.